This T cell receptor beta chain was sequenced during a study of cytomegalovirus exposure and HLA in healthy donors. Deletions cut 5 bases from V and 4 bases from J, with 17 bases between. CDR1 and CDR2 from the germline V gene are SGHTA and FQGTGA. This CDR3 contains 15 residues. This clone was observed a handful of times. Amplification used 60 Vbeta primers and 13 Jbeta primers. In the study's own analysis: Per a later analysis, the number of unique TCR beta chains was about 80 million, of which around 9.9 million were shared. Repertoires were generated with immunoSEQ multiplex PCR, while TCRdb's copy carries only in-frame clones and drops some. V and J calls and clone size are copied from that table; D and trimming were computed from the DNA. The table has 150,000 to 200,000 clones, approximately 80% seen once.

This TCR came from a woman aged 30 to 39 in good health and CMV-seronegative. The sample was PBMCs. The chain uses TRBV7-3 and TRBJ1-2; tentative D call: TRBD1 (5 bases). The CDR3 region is CASSHTTQGIYGYTF. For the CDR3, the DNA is TGTGCCAGCAGCCATACTACTCAGGGCATCTATGGCTACACCTTC.